The rows below give T cell receptor beta chains drawn from one sample of a study of control samples from healthy donors and cancer patients. TCRdb's copy holds only in-frame clones and misses some; the assay was immunoSEQ multiplex PCR. The table records 150,000 to 200,000 clones, approximately 94% of them present only once. Sequenced: blood. These receptors all come from a middle-aged woman in good health. Both conserved end residues are part of each CDR3. Fields, in order: V gene, clone size, D gene, J gene, CDR3 DNA, CDR3 protein. A D gene is named only where the DNA matches it firmly. Size tells how often a clone was seen (once, few, many) or the class of an expanded clone, and some rows leave it out.

>TRBV3-1/TRBV3-2|NA|TRBD2|TRBJ2-5
TGTGCCAGCAGCCGAACCGGGGGGACGGGTTCGGAGACCCAGTACTTC
CASSRTGGTGSETQYF
>TRBV30|NA|NA|TRBJ1-1
TGTGCTTCCGGGCGTCGGAACACTGAAGCTTTCTTT
CASGRRNTEAFF
>TRBV7-2|NA|NA|TRBJ2-1
TGTGCCAGCAGCTGGCTCCGGGACCCTAATGAGCAGTTCTTC
CASSWLRDPNEQFF
>TRBV13|NA|NA|TRBJ1-4
TGTGCCAGCAGCTTCAGTCGATCAACAGCAACTAATGAAAAACTGTTTTTT
CASSFSRSTATNEKLFF
>TRBV6-1|NA|NA|TRBJ1-6
TGTGCCAGCAGTGAAGGTGGGGCAGGGCTTAATTCACCCCTCCACTTT
CASSEGGAGLNSPLHF
>TRBV4-2|NA|NA|TRBJ1-5
TGTGCCAGCAGCCAAGATCTTTCATCGGGCCAGCCCCAGCATTTT
CASSQDLSSGQPQHF
>TRBV19|NA|TRBD2|TRBJ2-1
TGTGCCAGTAGTATTGAGAGCGGGAGGTACAATGAGCAGTTCTTC
CASSIESGRYNEQFF
>TRBV5-4|few|NA|TRBJ1-1
TGTGCCAGCAGCTCCGAGAGACCGAACACTGAAGCTTTCTTT
CASSSERPNTEAFF
>TRBV4-1|NA|TRBD1|TRBJ1-1
TGCGCCAGCAGCCAACCTCGGGGACAGGAATTTACTGAAGCTTTCTTT
CASSQPRGQEFTEAFF
>TRBV2|NA|TRBD1|TRBJ1-5
TGTGCCAGCAGTGCGGGACAGGGAAACGGCAATCAGCCCCAGCATTTT
CASSAGQGNGNQPQHF
>TRBV10-2|once|NA|TRBJ1-2
TGCGCCAGCGGGACGTTCTATGGCTACACCTTC
CASGTFYGYTF
>TRBV11-2|NA|TRBD2|TRBJ2-1
TGTGCCAGCAACGGTCTAGCGGGAGTAAACAATGAGCAGTTCTTC
CASNGLAGVNNEQFF
>TRBV9|NA|TRBD2|TRBJ2-1
TGTGCCAGCAGCGCGCGGCTAGCGGGAGCATATGAGCAGTTCTTC
CASSARLAGAYEQFF
>TRBV30|NA|TRBD1|TRBJ1-2
TGTGCCTGGAGTGTGGGGTTGTCGGGACAGTTATACTATGGCTACACCTTC
CAWSVGLSGQLYYGYTF
>TRBV5-5|once|NA|TRBJ1-1
TGTGCCAGCAGCTGGACAAGGGGTAACACTGAAGCTTTCTTT
CASSWTRGNTEAFF
>TRBV2|NA|TRBD2|TRBJ2-1
TGTGCCAGCAGTGAACAGGGTAGGGAGGGAGACAATGAGCAGTTCTTC
CASSEQGREGDNEQFF
>TRBV19|NA|TRBD1|TRBJ2-6
TGTGCCAGTAGTCCAGACAGGGCTGGGGCCAACGTCCTGACTTTC
CASSPDRAGANVLTF
>TRBV19|once|NA|TRBJ1-6
TGTGCCAGTAGTATCACAGAAGCATATTCACCCCTCCACTTT
CASSITEAYSPLHF
>TRBV5-6|NA|TRBD1|TRBJ1-6
TGTGCCAGCAGCGCGTGGACAGGGAGGTCACCCCTCCACTTT
CASSAWTGRSPLHF
>TRBV5-1|NA|NA|TRBJ2-7
TGCGCCAGCAGCTTAGATCTGCACGAGCAGTACTTC
CASSLDLHEQYF
>TRBV28|NA|TRBD2|TRBJ2-1
TGTGCCAGCAGGAGACTAGCGGGAGTAATGATTGAGCAGTTCTTC
CASRRLAGVMIEQFF
>TRBV5-8|NA|NA|TRBJ1-5
TGTGCCAGCAACCCTCCCGCGTCAGTTTATCAGCCCCAGCATTTT
CASNPPASVYQPQHF
>TRBV6-5|NA|NA|TRBJ2-7
TGTGCCAGCAGTTCCATCGAGCAGTACTTC
CASSSIEQYF
>TRBV24-1|NA|NA|TRBJ1-1
TGTGCCACCAGTGATGGGGGCACTGAAGCTTTCTTT
CATSDGGTEAFF
>TRBV19|NA|TRBD1|TRBJ2-2
TGTGCCAGTAGTATAGTCTGGACAGGGGACACCGGGGAGCTGTTTTTT
CASSIVWTGDTGELFF
>TRBV7-7|NA|NA|TRBJ2-5
TGTGCTAGCAGCTTAAATTCCGGGGGCCAAGAGACCCAGTACTTC
CASSLNSGGQETQYF
>TRBV27|NA|TRBD1|TRBJ2-7
TGTGCCAGCAGTTTATCGTGGGACAGGCTCGAGCAGTACTTC
CASSLSWDRLEQYF
>TRBV6-5|NA|TRBD2|TRBJ2-2
TGTGCCAGCAAGCGCGGGGGGTCAACCGGGGAGCTGTTTTTT
CASKRGGSTGELFF
>TRBV5-6|NA|NA|TRBJ1-6
TGTGCCAGCAGCTTGACAGGGTCACCCCTCCACTTT
CASSLTGSPLHF
>TRBV4-1|once|NA|TRBJ1-1
TGCGCCAGCAGCCAGGCACGGAACAGTGAAGCTTTCTTT
CASSQARNSEAFF
>TRBV7-9|NA|NA|TRBJ1-2
TGTGCCAGCAGCTTATGGGTTAACTATGGCTACACCTTC
CASSLWVNYGYTF
>TRBV6-6|NA|NA|TRBJ1-1
TGTGCCAGCAGTTACTCGGCTTCGACAGGCGCTGAAGCTTTCTTT
CASSYSASTGAEAFF
>TRBV7-8|few|NA|TRBJ2-6
TGTGCCAGCAGCCCCCATAGGGTTGGGGCCAACGTCCTGACTTTC
CASSPHRVGANVLTF
>TRBV6-4|NA|TRBD1|TRBJ1-2
TGTGCCAGCAGTGAGGCCCCAGGGGGCTATAACTATGGCTACACCTTC
CASSEAPGGYNYGYTF
>TRBV19|NA|NA|TRBJ1-4
TGTGCCAGTAGTGTAGGGAATGAAAAACTGTTTTTT
CASSVGNEKLFF
>TRBV6-5|NA|NA|TRBJ1-2
TGTGCCAGCAGTTACAGAAGCGCCTTCTATGGCTACACCTTC
CASSYRSAFYGYTF
>TRBV9|NA|NA|TRBJ2-7
TGTGCCAGCAGCGTAGCGCCCGACGGAGCCTACGAGCAGTACTTC
CASSVAPDGAYEQYF
>TRBV3-1/TRBV3-2|NA|NA|TRBJ2-4
TGTGCCAGCAGCTCCCGGGACCCTGGGAGGAACATTCAGTACTTC
CASSSRDPGRNIQYF
>TRBV10-3|NA|NA|TRBJ1-2
TGTGCCATCAGTGAGCGACCCTTAGAGACCATACGCTATGGCTACACCTTC
CAISERPLETIRYGYTF
>TRBV5-1|NA|TRBD1|TRBJ1-1
TGCGCCAGCAGCCGAGGACAGGGGAACACTGAAGCTTTCTTT
CASSRGQGNTEAFF
>TRBV7-6|NA|NA|TRBJ1-1
TGTGCCAGCAGCCGAGAAGCGACAGCCTATACTGAAGCTTTCTTT
CASSREATAYTEAFF
>TRBV7-2|once|TRBD1|TRBJ1-1
TGTGCCAGCACGATTCACGGCAGGGGGCTAGGAGCTTTCTTT
CASTIHGRGLGAFF
>TRBV5-1|NA|NA|TRBJ1-3
TGCGCCAGCAGCTTGAGATCCTCTGGAAACACCATATATTTT
CASSLRSSGNTIYF
>TRBV6-2/TRBV6-3|NA|TRBD1|TRBJ1-1
TGTGCCAGCAGTCTACAGGGGAGCACTGAAGCTTTCTTT
CASSLQGSTEAFF
>TRBV4-3|NA|NA|TRBJ1-2
TGCGCCAGCAGCCAAGATCCAGGGGAGGTCTATGGCTACACCTTC
CASSQDPGEVYGYTF
>TRBV29-1|NA|NA|TRBJ2-4
TGCAGCGTTGAAGTTGGCCGAAACATTCAGTACTTC
CSVEVGRNIQYF
>TRBV10-1|NA|TRBD2|TRBJ2-3
TGCGCCAGCAGTGAGTTCACTAGCGAGACGTCAGATACGCAGTATTTT
CASSEFTSETSDTQYF
>TRBV2|NA|NA|TRBJ2-7
TGTGCCAGCAGTGGGAGGTCAGGCGTGACCTACGAGCAGTACTTC
CASSGRSGVTYEQYF
>TRBV6-1|NA|NA|TRBJ1-3
TGTGCCAGCAGTGAACAATGGGGTCGCCTAGATCTGGGGACGCCGGACACCATATATTTT
CASSEQWGRLDLGTPDTIYF
>TRBV19|NA|TRBD2|TRBJ2-1
TGTGCCAGTAGTCCCCGGACTAGCGGGAGCGATGAGCAGTTCTTC
CASSPRTSGSDEQFF
>TRBV6-4|NA|NA|TRBJ2-1
TGTGCCAGCAGTGACCATCTGGGTAATGAGCAGTTCTTC
CASSDHLGNEQFF
>TRBV5-1|NA|TRBD2|TRBJ2-5
TGCGCCAGCAGCTTGTCGGGGGGAGAAGAGACCCAGTACTTC
CASSLSGGEETQYF
>TRBV9|NA|NA|TRBJ1-1
TGTGCCAGCAGCGTAGGGGCAGGGGAAGGGAGCACTGAAGCTTTCTTT
CASSVGAGEGSTEAFF